These 23 T cell receptor beta chains share one sample of origin, sequenced in a study of T cell responses to AZD1222 COVID-19 vaccine. Repertoires were generated with immunoSEQ multiplex PCR, while TCRdb's copy carries only in-frame clones and drops some. The sample has around 200,000 clones; 88% are singletons. Sequenced here: peripheral blood, sampled 28 days after the second AZD1222 dose. Receptors were obtained from an adult who received the AZD1222 COVID-19 vaccine.

The rearrangement joins TRBV5-4 to TRBJ2-7; possibly TRBD1 for D (5 bases). CDR3 length equals 13 residues. The germline V gene has CDR1 SGHNT and CDR2 YYREEE (reference sequence). The V and J ends lost 0 bases and 3 bases respectively, with 7 bases between them. The CDR3 DNA sequence: TGTGCCAGCAGCTTGGGACAGCTCTACGAGCAGTACTTC. Amino acid sequence: CASSLGQLYEQYF.

The V gene is TRBV30, the J gene TRBJ2-2; D remains unclear. There are 14 residues in the CDR3. V lost 4 bases and J lost 1, with 10 bases in between. Per the germline V gene, CDR1 is GTSNPN and CDR2 is SVGIG (reference sequence). The CDR3 DNA follows: TGTGCCTGGAATCGCGGTCTGAACACCGGGGAGCTGTTTTTT. This gives the protein CAWNRGLNTGELFF.

A remark on this clone: One end of the junction varies from germline; a read error may be responsible. This chain connects TRBV10-1 to TRBJ2-7, with TRBD1 matching over 7 bases. This CDR3 is 12 amino acids long. The V gene's germline CDR1 is WNHNN and CDR2 SYGVQD (reference sequence). CDR3 bases: TGCGCCAGCAGTGAGTCAGGGACAGTGACGGACTTC. Its translation: CASSESGTVTDF.

J is TRBJ2-7 and V is TRBV6-6; D might be TRBD1 (5 bases). The CDR3 covers 13 residues. Per the germline V gene, CDR1 is MNHNY and CDR2 is SVGAGI (reference sequence). The V end lost 10 bases, the J end lost 6 bases, and 19 bases lay between the germline ends. The CDR3 sequence: CATNGQAGSEQYF. For the CDR3, the DNA is TGTGCCACGAACGGTCAGGCAGGGTCCGAGCAGTACTTC.

The chain joins TRBV19 to TRBJ2-1; 8 positions agree with TRBD1. Looked up from germline, CDR1 is LNHDA and CDR2 is SQIVND (reference sequence). Trimming cost V 7 bases and J 4 bases; bases outside gene matches: 9. The CDR3 length is 15 residues. The CDR3 here is CASKRQGLIYNEQFF. CDR3 nucleotide sequence: TGTGCCAGTAAGCGACAGGGGTTGATTTACAATGAGCAGTTCTTC.

The chain recombines TRBV7-2 with TRBJ2-7, with a possible D match to TRBD2 (5 bases). Germline V CDR1 and CDR2: SGHTA, FQGNSA. The V and J ends lost 5 bases and 7 bases respectively, with 21 bases between them. This CDR3 comprises 15 residues. The CDR3 loop is CASSRPPAVGREQYF. CDR3 coding DNA: TGTGCCAGCAGCCGCCCCCCAGCGGTGGGCAGGGAGCAGTACTTC.

This clone was found once. The rearrangement joins TRBV29-1 to TRBJ2-7; TRBD2 might be the D (7 bases). The germline CDR1 and CDR2 sequences are SQVTM and ANQGSEA. With 6 bases removed from V and 3 bases from J, the gap between germline ends came to 18 bases. The CDR3 runs 14 residues. The CDR3 loop is CSVAPQGGVYEQYF. DNA of the CDR3: TGCAGCGTCGCACCACAGGGAGGGGTCTACGAGCAGTACTTC.

The rearrangement uses TRBV19 and TRBJ2-2; 7 bases map to TRBD1. Looked up from germline, CDR1 is LNHDA and CDR2 is SQIVND (reference sequence). J gave up 8 bases and V 0 bases, and 6 bases lay outside the gene matches. The CDR3 is 15 residues long. CDR3 DNA sequence: TGTGCCAGTAGTATAGACCAGACAGGGTCGGGGGAGCTGTTTTTT. Translating gives CASSIDQTGSGELFF.

The V call is TRBV24-1, the J call TRBJ2-1, with D tentatively TRBD2 (6 bases). This CDR3 is 17 amino acids long. Looked up from germline, CDR1 is KGHDR and CDR2 is SFDVKD. The V end was cut by 9 bases, the J end by 0 bases, with 20 bases between. The CDR3 DNA is TGTGCCACCGAGGGGAGGTCCAGCGCGAGCTCCTACAATGAGCAGTTCTTC. This translates into CATEGRSSASSYNEQFF.

CDR3: CASSRGTGATNTEAFF. The CDR3 DNA sequence: TGCGCCAGCAGCCGTGGGACAGGGGCCACGAACACTGAAGCTTTCTTT. The chain combines TRBV4-3 with TRBJ1-1, with 10 bases fitting TRBD1. The CDR3 consists of 16 residues. V was pared by 4 bases and J by 1 base, with 6 bases of the junction left unmatched. Germline CDR1 is LGHNA and CDR2 is YSLEER.

The chain joins TRBV6-2 or TRBV6-3 to TRBJ1-5; D call uncertain. CDR1 is MNHEY, CDR2 SVGEGT, per germline. V dropped 6 bases and J dropped 5 bases, with 8 bases sitting between them. The CDR3 has 12 amino acids. CDR3 sequence: CASSLTDQPQHF. DNA of the CDR3: TGTGCCAGCAGCTTAACAGATCAGCCCCAGCATTTT.

The J gene is TRBJ2-5, the V gene TRBV7-9; D is uncertain. Germline V gives CDR1 SEHNR, CDR2 FQNEAQ (reference sequence). The CDR3 is made up of 12 amino acids. The V end was cut by 7 bases, the J end by 3 bases, with 9 bases between. The CDR3 sequence is CASTMGEETQYF. CDR3 nucleotide sequence: TGTGCCAGCACCATGGGCGAAGAGACCCAGTACTTC.

The chain joins TRBV7-9 to TRBJ2-1, with 8 positions matching TRBD2. The CDR3 extends over 16 amino acids. Germline CDR1 is SEHNR and CDR2 is FQNEAQ (reference sequence). The J segment lost 0 bases and the V segment lost 5 bases, leaving 6 bases of the junction unmatched. In nucleotides, the CDR3 is TGTGCCAGCAGCGTTAGCGGGGTAAGCTCCTACAATGAGCAGTTCTTC. Its protein is CASSVSGVSSYNEQFF.

The rearrangement uses TRBV19 and TRBJ2-6; D is unclear. Trimming stripped 6 bases from V and 2 bases from J, with 8 bases between. This CDR3 region has 14 residues. CDR1 and CDR2 (germline): LNHDA, SQIVND (reference sequence). The CDR3, as DNA: TGTGCCAGTAGGGTTGAAGCTGGGGCCAACGTCCTGACTTTC. Amino acids: CASRVEAGANVLTF. Filled out from reference TRBV19 and TRBJ2-6, the complete variable domain reads DGGITQSPKYLFRKEGQNVTLSCEQNLNHDAMYWYRQDPGQGLRLIYYSQIVNDFQKGDIAEGYSVSREKKESFPLTVTSAQKNPTAFYLCASRVEAGANVLTFGAGSRLTVL.

The chain links TRBV28 to TRBJ2-1; 7 bases map to TRBD2. CDR1 is MDHEN and CDR2 is SYDVKM in the germline V gene. J gave up 7 bases and V 7 bases, and 16 bases lay outside the gene matches. CDR3 size: 16 residues. Here the CDR3 reads CASTSGDAGAMNEQFF. The DNA for the CDR3 is TGTGCCAGCACCTCGGGGGACGCGGGAGCGATGAATGAGCAGTTCTTC.

The J gene is TRBJ1-4, the V gene TRBV5-5, with 9 nucleotides matching TRBD1. Germline trimming cut 1 base from V and 8 bases from J; bases unmatched to any gene: 6. CDR1 SGHKS and CDR2 YYEKEE come from the germline V gene (reference sequence). CDR3 length: 15 residues. The CDR3 here is CASSLTGTGPEKLFF. The CDR3 bases are TGTGCCAGCAGCTTGACGGGGACAGGGCCAGAAAAACTGTTTTTT.

The V and J genes are TRBV19 and TRBJ2-5, with D hard to call. Germline V CDR1 and CDR2: LNHDA, SQIVND (reference sequence). V shed 5 bases and J shed 9 bases, with 7 bases lying between them. The CDR3 sequence is 10 residues long. CDR3 in amino acids: CASSPPAQYF. CDR3 coding DNA: TGTGCCAGTAGTCCGCCGGCCCAGTACTTC.

J is TRBJ1-2 and V is TRBV6-6, with D perhaps TRBD1 (6 bases). The germline CDR1 and CDR2 sequences are MNHNY and SVGAGI (reference sequence). The CDR3 extends over 14 amino acids. Trimming took off 2 bases at V and 8 bases at J, with 15 bases between the two ends. As DNA, the CDR3 is TGTGCCAGCAGTTACCGGGACAAACGGGCCGGCTACACCTTC. Translation gives CASSYRDKRAGYTF.

The V gene is TRBV2, the J gene TRBJ2-7; no definite D call. CDR3 size: 14 residues. V gave up 8 bases and J gave up 0 bases, with 14 bases separating them. Germline CDR1 SNHLY, CDR2 FYNNEI. This chain's CDR3 is CASVSAVRSYEQYF. For the CDR3, the DNA is TGTGCCAGCGTCTCGGCGGTTCGCTCCTACGAGCAGTACTTC.

V and J are TRBV19 and TRBJ1-1; D is perhaps TRBD1 (5 bases). The CDR3 extends over 13 amino acids. CDR1 is LNHDA, CDR2 SQIVND, per germline (reference sequence). V lost 5 bases and J lost 3, with 10 bases in between. CDR3 nucleotide sequence: TGTGCCAGTAGTCAGGGTTCGTACACTGAAGCTTTCTTT. Its translation is CASSQGSYTEAFF.

The chain carries TRBV6-5 and TRBJ2-1, with D hard to call. This CDR3 is 14 amino acids long. Germline V gene sequence: CDR1 MNHEY, CDR2 SVGAGI. V was trimmed by 6 bases and J by 8 bases, leaving 17 bases between them. Written as DNA, the CDR3 is TGTGCCAGCAGGGCCGGAGTGGGCATGGATGAGCAGTTCTTC. Translating gives CASRAGVGMDEQFF.

The J gene is TRBJ2-5, the V gene TRBV6-2 or TRBV6-3; 10 nucleotides agree with TRBD2. The CDR3 is 15 residues long. The V gene end was trimmed by 4 bases and the J gene end by 0 bases; junction bases not matched to a gene: 2. CDR1 is MNHEY, CDR2 SVGEGT, per germline. The CDR3 loop is CASSSGTSDQETQYF. CDR3 sequence (DNA): TGTGCCAGCAGTTCCGGGACTAGCGACCAAGAGACCCAGTACTTC.

The chain recombines TRBV6-2 or TRBV6-3 with TRBJ2-7, with D perhaps matching TRBD1 (5 bases). The CDR3 loop spans 14 amino acids. Germline CDR1 is MNHEY and CDR2 is SVGEGT. V dropped 2 bases and J dropped 2 bases, with 10 bases sitting between them. The CDR3 DNA reads as TGTGCCAGCAGTTACACGGACACTACCTACGAGCAGTACTTC. Translated, it gives CASSYTDTTYEQYF.